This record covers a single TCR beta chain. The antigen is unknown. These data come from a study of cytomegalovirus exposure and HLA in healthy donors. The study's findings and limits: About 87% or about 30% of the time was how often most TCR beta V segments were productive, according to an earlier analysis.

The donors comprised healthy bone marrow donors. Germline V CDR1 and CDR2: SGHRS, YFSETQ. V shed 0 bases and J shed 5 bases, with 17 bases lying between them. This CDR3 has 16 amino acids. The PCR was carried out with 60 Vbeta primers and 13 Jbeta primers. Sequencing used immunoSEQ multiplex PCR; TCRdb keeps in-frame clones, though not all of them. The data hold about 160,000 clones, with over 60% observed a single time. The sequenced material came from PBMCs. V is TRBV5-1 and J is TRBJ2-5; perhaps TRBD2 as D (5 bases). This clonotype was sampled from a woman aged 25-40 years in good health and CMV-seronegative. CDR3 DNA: TGCGCCAGCAGCTTGGGGGCACCGGGGAATGGTGAGACCCAGTACTTC. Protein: CASSLGAPGNGETQYF. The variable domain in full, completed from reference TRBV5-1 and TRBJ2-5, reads KAGVTQTPRYLIKTRGQQVTLSCSPISGHRSVSWYQQTPGQGLQFLFEYFSETQRNKGNFPGRFSGRQFSNSRSEMNVSTLELGDSALYLCASSLGAPGNGETQYFGPGTRLLVL.